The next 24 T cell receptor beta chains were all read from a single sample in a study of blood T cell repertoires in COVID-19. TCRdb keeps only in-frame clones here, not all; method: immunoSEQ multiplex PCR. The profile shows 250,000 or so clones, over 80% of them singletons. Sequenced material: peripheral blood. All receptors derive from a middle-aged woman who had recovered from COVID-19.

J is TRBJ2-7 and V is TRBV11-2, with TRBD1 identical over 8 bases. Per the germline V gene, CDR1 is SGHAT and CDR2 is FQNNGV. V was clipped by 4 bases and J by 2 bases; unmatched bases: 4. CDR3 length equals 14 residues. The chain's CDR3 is CASSSGQGPYEQYF. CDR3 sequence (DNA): TGTGCCAGCAGCTCCGGACAGGGCCCCTACGAGCAGTACTTC.

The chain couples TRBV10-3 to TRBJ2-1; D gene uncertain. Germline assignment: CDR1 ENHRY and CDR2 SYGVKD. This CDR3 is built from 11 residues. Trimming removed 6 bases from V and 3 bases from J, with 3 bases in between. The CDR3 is CAISVYNEQFF. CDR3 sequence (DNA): TGTGCCATCAGCGTCTACAATGAGCAGTTCTTC.

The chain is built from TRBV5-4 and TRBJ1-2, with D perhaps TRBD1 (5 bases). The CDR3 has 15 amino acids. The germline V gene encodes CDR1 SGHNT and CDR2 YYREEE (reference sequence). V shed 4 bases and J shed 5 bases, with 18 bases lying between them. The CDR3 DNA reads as TGTGCCAGCAGCCCCTCCGGCGTGGGGGGGTATGGCTACACCTTC. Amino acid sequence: CASSPSGVGGYGYTF.

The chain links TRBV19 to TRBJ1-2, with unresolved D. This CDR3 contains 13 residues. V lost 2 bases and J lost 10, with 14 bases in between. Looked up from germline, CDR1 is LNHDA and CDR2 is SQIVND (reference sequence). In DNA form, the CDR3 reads TGTGCCAGTAGTATAAGGGTCCGGGATGTCTACACCTTC. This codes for CASSIRVRDVYTF. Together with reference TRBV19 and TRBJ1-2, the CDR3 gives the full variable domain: DGGITQSPKYLFRKEGQNVTLSCEQNLNHDAMYWYRQDPGQGLRLIYYSQIVNDFQKGDIAEGYSVSREKKESFPLTVTSAQKNPTAFYLCASSIRVRDVYTFGSGTRLTVV.

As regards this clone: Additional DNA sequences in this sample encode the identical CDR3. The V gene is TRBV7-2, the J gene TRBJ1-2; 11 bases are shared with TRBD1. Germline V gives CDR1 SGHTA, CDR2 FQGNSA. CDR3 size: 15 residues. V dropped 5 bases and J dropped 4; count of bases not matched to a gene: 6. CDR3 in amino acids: CASSPPGQGVYGYTF. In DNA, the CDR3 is TGTGCCAGCAGCCCGCCGGGACAGGGGGTCTATGGCTACACCTTC.

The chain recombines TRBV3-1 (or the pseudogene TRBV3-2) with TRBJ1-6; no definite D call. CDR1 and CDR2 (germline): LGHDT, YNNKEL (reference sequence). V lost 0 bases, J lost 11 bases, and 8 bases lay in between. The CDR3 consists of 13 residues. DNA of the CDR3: TGTGCCAGCAGCCAAGAGGGCAGGCCACCCCTCCACTTT. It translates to CASSQEGRPPLHF.

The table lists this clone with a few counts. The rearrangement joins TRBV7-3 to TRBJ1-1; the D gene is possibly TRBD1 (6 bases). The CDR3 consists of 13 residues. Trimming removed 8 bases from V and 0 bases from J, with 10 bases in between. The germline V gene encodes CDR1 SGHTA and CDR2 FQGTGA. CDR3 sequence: CASGGQMNTEAFF. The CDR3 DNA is TGTGCCAGCGGAGGACAGATGAACACTGAAGCTTTCTTT.

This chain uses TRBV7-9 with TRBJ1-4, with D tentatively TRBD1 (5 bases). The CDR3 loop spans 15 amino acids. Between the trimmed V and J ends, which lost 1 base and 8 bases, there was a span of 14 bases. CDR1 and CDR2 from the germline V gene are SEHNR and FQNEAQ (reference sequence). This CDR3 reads CASSLDARVNEKLFF. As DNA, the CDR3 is TGTGCCAGCAGCTTAGACGCCAGGGTTAACGAAAAACTGTTTTTT.

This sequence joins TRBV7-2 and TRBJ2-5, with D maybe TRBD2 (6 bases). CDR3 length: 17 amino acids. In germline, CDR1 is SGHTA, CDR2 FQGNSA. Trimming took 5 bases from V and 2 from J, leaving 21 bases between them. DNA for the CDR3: TGTGCCAGCAGCCCCCTGACCGGGACTTCCTTTCAAGAGACCCAGTACTTC. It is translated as CASSPLTGTSFQETQYF.

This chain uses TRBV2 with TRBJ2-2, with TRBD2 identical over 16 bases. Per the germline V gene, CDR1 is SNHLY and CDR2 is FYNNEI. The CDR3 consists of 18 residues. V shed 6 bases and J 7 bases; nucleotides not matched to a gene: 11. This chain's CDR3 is CASRKGLAGGLPLGELFF. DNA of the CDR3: TGTGCCAGCAGAAAGGGACTAGCGGGGGGGCTACCTCTCGGGGAGCTGTTTTTT.

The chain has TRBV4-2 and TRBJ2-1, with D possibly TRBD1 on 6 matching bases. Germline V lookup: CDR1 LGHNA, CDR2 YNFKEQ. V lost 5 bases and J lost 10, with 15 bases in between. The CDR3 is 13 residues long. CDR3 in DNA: TGTGCCAGCAGCTATCAAGGGGGATTCGAGCAGTTCTTC. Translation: CASSYQGGFEQFF.

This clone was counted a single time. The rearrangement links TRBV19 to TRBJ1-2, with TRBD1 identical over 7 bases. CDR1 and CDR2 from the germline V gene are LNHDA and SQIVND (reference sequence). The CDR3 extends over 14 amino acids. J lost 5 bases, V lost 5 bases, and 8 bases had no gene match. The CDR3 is CASSLRTGPYGYTF. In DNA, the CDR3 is TGTGCCAGTAGTTTAAGGACAGGACCTTATGGCTACACCTTC.

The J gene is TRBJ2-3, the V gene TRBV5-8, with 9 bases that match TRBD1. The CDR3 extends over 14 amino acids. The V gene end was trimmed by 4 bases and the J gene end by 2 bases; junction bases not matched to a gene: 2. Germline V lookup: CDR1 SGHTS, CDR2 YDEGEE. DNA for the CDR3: TGTGCCAGCAGCCGGACAGGGGACACAGATACGCAGTATTTT. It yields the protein CASSRTGDTDTQYF. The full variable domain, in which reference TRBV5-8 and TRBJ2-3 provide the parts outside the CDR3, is EAGVTQSPTHLIKTRGQQATLRCSPISGHTSVYWYQQALGLGLQFLLWYDEGEERNRGNFPPRFSGRQFPNYSSELNVNALELEDSALYLCASSRTGDTDTQYFGPGTRLTVL.

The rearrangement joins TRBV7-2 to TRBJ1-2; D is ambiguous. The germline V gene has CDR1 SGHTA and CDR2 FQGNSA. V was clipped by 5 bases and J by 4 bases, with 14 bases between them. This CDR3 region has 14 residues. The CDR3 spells CASSGLLPSYGYTF. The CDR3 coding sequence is TGTGCCAGCAGCGGACTGCTACCTTCCTATGGCTACACCTTC.

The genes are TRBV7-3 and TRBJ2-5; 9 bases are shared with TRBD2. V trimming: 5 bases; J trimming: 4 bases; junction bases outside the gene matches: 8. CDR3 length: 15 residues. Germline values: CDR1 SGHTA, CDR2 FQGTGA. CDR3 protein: CASSKASGAGETQYF. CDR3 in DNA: TGTGCCAGCAGCAAGGCTAGCGGGGCGGGAGAGACCCAGTACTTC.

The CDR3 nucleotides read TGTGCCAGCAGCCGAGGCTTCGCCACCTTTCTTTATGGCTACACCTTC. Its translation: CASSRGFATFLYGYTF. V is TRBV3-1 (or the pseudogene TRBV3-2) and J is TRBJ1-2; no reliable D call. The V end lost 4 bases, the J end lost 5 bases, and 20 bases lay between the germline ends. In germline, CDR1 is LGHDT, CDR2 YNNKEL (reference sequence). The CDR3 loop spans 16 amino acids.

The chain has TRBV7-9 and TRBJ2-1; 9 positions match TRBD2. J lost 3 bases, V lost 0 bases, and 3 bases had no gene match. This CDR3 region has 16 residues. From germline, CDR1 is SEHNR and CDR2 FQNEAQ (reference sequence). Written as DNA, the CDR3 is TGTGCCAGCAGCTTAGCTGCAGCGGGGGGCTACAATGAGCAGTTCTTC. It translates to CASSLAAAGGYNEQFF.

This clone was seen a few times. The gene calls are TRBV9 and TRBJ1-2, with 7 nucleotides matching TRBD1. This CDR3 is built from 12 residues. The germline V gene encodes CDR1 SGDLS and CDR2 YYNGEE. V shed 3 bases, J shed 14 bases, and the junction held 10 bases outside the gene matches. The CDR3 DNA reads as TGTGCCAGCAGCGCTGGGAAGGGGGCGTGGACCTTC. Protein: CASSAGKGAWTF.

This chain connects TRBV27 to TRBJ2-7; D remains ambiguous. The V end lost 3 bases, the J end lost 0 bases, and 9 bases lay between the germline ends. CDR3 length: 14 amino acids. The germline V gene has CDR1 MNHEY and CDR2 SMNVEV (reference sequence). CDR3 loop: CASSFRVPSYEQYF. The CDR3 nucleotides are TGTGCCAGCAGTTTCCGCGTCCCCTCCTACGAGCAGTACTTC.

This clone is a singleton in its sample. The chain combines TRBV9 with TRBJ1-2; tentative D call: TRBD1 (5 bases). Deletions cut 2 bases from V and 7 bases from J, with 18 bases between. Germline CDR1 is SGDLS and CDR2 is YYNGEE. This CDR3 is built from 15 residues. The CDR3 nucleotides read TGTGCCAGCAGCGTCTTGGGGGAGGGCAGAGGTGGCTACACCTTC. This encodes CASSVLGEGRGGYTF. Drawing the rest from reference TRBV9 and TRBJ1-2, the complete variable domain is DSGVTQTPKHLITATGQRVTLRCSPRSGDLSVYWYQQSLDQGLQFLIQYYNGEERAKGNILERFSAQQFPDLHSELNLSSLELGDSALYFCASSVLGEGRGGYTFGSGTRLTVV.

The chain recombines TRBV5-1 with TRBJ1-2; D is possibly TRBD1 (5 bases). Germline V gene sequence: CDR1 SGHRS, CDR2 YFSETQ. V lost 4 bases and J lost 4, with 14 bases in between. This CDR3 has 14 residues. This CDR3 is CASSPVPGGYGYTF. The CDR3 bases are TGCGCCAGCAGCCCCGTCCCGGGGGGCTATGGCTACACCTTC.

CDR3 bases: TGTGCCAGCAGTTTAGAGGGGACAGGGAACAATGAGCAGTTCTTC. Its protein product is CASSLEGTGNNEQFF. The chain carries TRBV27 and TRBJ2-1; 9 nucleotides agree with TRBD1. Germline V gene data show CDR1 as MNHEY and CDR2 as SMNVEV (reference sequence). This CDR3 region has 15 residues. V lost 2 bases, J lost 5 bases, and 4 bases stayed unmatched.

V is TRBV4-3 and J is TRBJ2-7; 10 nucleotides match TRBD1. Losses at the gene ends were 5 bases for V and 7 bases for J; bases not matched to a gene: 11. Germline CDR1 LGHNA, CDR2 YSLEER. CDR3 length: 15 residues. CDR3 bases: TGCGCCAGCAGCACCCGACAGGGGGCTCCCCTAGAGCAGTACTTC. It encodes CASSTRQGAPLEQYF.

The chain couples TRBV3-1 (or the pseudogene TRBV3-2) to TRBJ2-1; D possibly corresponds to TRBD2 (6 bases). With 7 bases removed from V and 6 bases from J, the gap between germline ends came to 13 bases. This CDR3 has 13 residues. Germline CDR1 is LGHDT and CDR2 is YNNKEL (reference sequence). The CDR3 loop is CASNHRGSNEQFF. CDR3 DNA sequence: TGTGCCAGCAACCACCGGGGGAGCAATGAGCAGTTCTTC.